Below are 10 T cell receptor beta chains sequenced from a single sample in a study of blood T cell repertoires in COVID-19. Clones were sequenced by immunoSEQ multiplex PCR, and TCRdb holds only the in-frame ones, with some missing. The sample holds approximately 400,000 clones, about 91% seen once. The sample taken for sequencing was peripheral blood. These receptors all come from a woman in her fifties or sixties with COVID-19, enrolled during active disease.

The V gene is TRBV6-5, the J gene TRBJ2-2, with 8 bases aligning to TRBD2. The V and J ends lost 8 bases and 1 base, in that order; junction bases with no gene match: 3. CDR1 and CDR2 from the germline V gene are MNHEY and SVGAGI. CDR3 length equals 14 residues. CDR3 residues: CASREGMNTGELFF. Written as DNA, the CDR3 is TGTGCCAGCCGGGAGGGTATGAACACCGGGGAGCTGTTTTTT.

The chain employs TRBV5-4 and TRBJ2-4, with D maybe TRBD2 (6 bases). In germline, CDR1 is SGHNT, CDR2 YYREEE (reference sequence). This CDR3 contains 13 residues. V lost 4 bases and J lost 10, with 15 bases in between. Here the CDR3 reads CASSEEGGFIQYF. CDR3 sequence (DNA): TGTGCCAGCAGCGAGGAGGGCGGCTTTATTCAGTACTTC.

The gene calls are TRBV9 and TRBJ2-5; D perhaps matches TRBD1 (6 bases). The germline CDR1 and CDR2 sequences are SGDLS and YYNGEE. The CDR3 consists of 13 residues. The germline V and J ends were trimmed by 6 bases and 0 bases, with 9 bases remaining between them. CDR3 coding DNA: TGTGCCAGCAACAGGGAGTACCAAGAGACCCAGTACTTC. This encodes CASNREYQETQYF.

The rearrangement joins TRBV25-1 to TRBJ1-1; TRBD1 aligns across 8 bases. The CDR3 totals 13 residues. J gave up 1 base and V 6 bases, and 1 base lay outside the gene matches. Germline loops: CDR1 MGHDK, CDR2 SYGVNS. Here the CDR3 reads CASRTGANTEAFF. The DNA of the CDR3 is TGTGCCAGCAGGACAGGGGCGAACACTGAAGCTTTCTTT.

This chain uses TRBV6-5 with TRBJ1-1; TRBD1 matches 7 bases. The CDR3 loop spans 15 amino acids. Trimming took 7 bases from V and 1 from J; bases not matched to a gene: 9. Germline V CDR1 and CDR2: MNHEY, SVGAGI. For the CDR3, the DNA is TGTGCCAGCAATCTAAGGGGGCGCGAGAACACTGAAGCTTTCTTT. Protein sequence: CASNLRGRENTEAFF.

This rearrangement joins TRBV5-1 to TRBJ2-6; 9 bases are a match to TRBD1. The CDR3 contains 19 residues. The V segment lost 4 bases and the J segment 0 bases; nucleotides outside the gene matches: 11. From germline, CDR1 is SGHRS and CDR2 YFSETQ. This chain's CDR3 is CASSPPGQGYPSGANVLTF. The CDR3 region has the DNA TGCGCCAGCAGCCCACCGGGACAGGGCTACCCCTCTGGGGCCAACGTCCTGACTTTC.

This chain links TRBV30 with TRBJ1-3, with D unclear. Between the trimmed V and J ends, which lost 1 base and 14 bases, there was a span of 18 bases. Per the germline V gene, CDR1 is GTSNPN and CDR2 is SVGIG (reference sequence). The CDR3 is 13 residues long. The CDR3 nucleotides read TGTGCCTGGAGTGGCGACCACCTGACTAAAGTATATTTT. Residues: CAWSGDHLTKVYF.

The chain has TRBV20-1 and TRBJ1-1; D call uncertain. There are 11 residues in the CDR3. The germline gives CDR1 DFQATT, CDR2 SNEGSKA (reference sequence). In DNA, the CDR3 is TGCAGAGGGATCGAGGGCACTGAAGCTTTCTTT. Residues: CRGIEGTEAFF.

V gene TRBV6-5 combines with J gene TRBJ2-7; D gene ambiguous. The CDR3 consists of 14 residues. The germline V and J ends were trimmed by 2 bases and 1 base, with 9 bases remaining between them. CDR1 MNHEY and CDR2 SVGAGI come from the germline V gene. CDR3 sequence (DNA): TGTGCCAGCAGTTACGGTGGCCGTTCCTACGAGCAGTACTTC. The encoded protein is CASSYGGRSYEQYF.

The chain couples TRBV27 to TRBJ1-5; no firm D call. The CDR3 has 14 residues. The V and J ends lost 0 bases and 7 bases respectively, with 10 bases between them. Looked up from germline, CDR1 is MNHEY and CDR2 is SMNVEV (reference sequence). In nucleotides, the CDR3 is TGTGCCAGCAGTTTATCCTTCGACTACCAGCCCCAGCATTTT. Residues: CASSLSFDYQPQHF.